The 5 T cell receptor beta chains below come from one sample, sequenced in a study of vaccination effects on CD4 cells after COVID-19. The antigens for these receptors are not known. The assay was immunoSEQ multiplex PCR, and TCRdb's table has in-frame clones only and misses some. This sample has 40,000 to 45,000 clones; under 85% occur once, and the top ten carry about 3%. Pools of viral peptides were used by the ViraFEST assay to expand antigen-specific CD4+ T cells ahead of sequencing. Investigators separated out CD4+ T cells once about eleven days of culture had passed. Prior SARS-CoV-2 infection was absent in the vaccine recipients, as shown by negative nucleocapsid antibodies. Sequenced here: CD4+ T cells from PBMCs cultured with HCoV-NL63 spike peptides, sampled before COVID-19 vaccination. Source of these receptors: a human donor who received a COVID-19 vaccine.

The genes are TRBV18 and TRBJ2-1, with 10 bases fitting TRBD2. The germline CDR1 and CDR2 sequences are KGHSH and LQKENI. The V gene end was trimmed by 3 bases and the J gene end by 9 bases; junction bases not matched to a gene: 11. This CDR3 spans 16 amino acids. The CDR3 protein is CASSPRASGGDGEQFF. The CDR3 DNA is TGTGCCAGCTCACCCCGGGCTAGCGGGGGTGATGGTGAGCAGTTCTTC.

The chain joins TRBV9 to TRBJ2-6; D may be TRBD1 (6 bases). Trimming removed 1 base at V and 0 bases at J, with 17 bases between. The germline gives CDR1 SGDLS, CDR2 YYNGEE. This CDR3 region has 19 residues. The CDR3 bases are TGTGCCAGCAGCGTATCGGCGCAGGGGCTGAGCTCTGGGGCCAACGTCCTGACTTTC. Protein: CASSVSAQGLSSGANVLTF.

The chain uses TRBV14 and TRBJ1-1; D is undetermined. Germline values: CDR1 SGHDN, CDR2 FVKESK. The CDR3 totals 15 residues. V was clipped by 0 bases and J by 0 bases, with 8 bases between them. The CDR3 coding sequence is TGTGCCAGCAGCCAAGATCCCCCGGTGAACACTGAAGCTTTCTTT. Protein product: CASSQDPPVNTEAFF.

The chain employs TRBV10-3 and TRBJ1-5; D is possibly TRBD1 (6 bases). The germline V gene has CDR1 ENHRY and CDR2 SYGVKD. V was trimmed by 3 bases and J by 7 bases, leaving 13 bases between them. This CDR3 spans 14 amino acids. The CDR3 spells CAISENREGQPQHF. In DNA form, the CDR3 reads TGTGCCATCAGTGAAAACAGGGAAGGGCAGCCCCAGCATTTT.

The genes are TRBV10-1 and TRBJ2-7; D unresolved. Trimming shortened V by 8 bases and J by 2 bases, and 13 bases separated the two germline ends. Germline-derived CDR1 and CDR2 are WNHNN and SYGVQD (reference sequence). The CDR3 extends over 13 amino acids. CDR3 in amino acids: CASLYGRTYEQYV. The CDR3 bases are TGCGCCAGCTTGTACGGAAGAACCTACGAGCAGTACGTC.